This T cell receptor (beta chain) was sequenced during a study of shared clonotypes between healthy human individuals. Findings and limits, study-wide: Some naive CD4 clonotypes, roughly 5%, turned up in common across several donors.

Everyone who donated was a Caucasian adult who lived in Nashville, Tennessee. Partitioning of CD4+ cells yielded a CD45RA+ naive subset and a CD45RA-negative memory subset. Every subset had its genomic DNA shared out evenly among several immunoSEQ plates. The protocol was immunoSEQ multiplex PCR, while the TCRdb copy is restricted to in-frame clones and leaves out a portion. The sample records 2 million to 2.5 million clones, almost 96% being singletons. The ends were cut back, 2 bases at V and 17 bases at J, with 19 bases in the middle. CDR3 length: 14 residues. The germline CDR1 and CDR2 sequences are ENHRY and SYGVKD. On this clone itself: The target antigen is unknown.

The sequencing input was naive CD4+ T cells sorted from blood. The subset here: CD45RA+ positively selected. The sequence was collected from a young man in good health. The chain carries TRBV10-3 and TRBJ1-6; D is possibly TRBD1 (5 bases). The CDR3 coding sequence is TGTGCCATCAGTGAGACGCCCTGGCGGGACCAGGTCCACTTT. It yields the protein CAISETPWRDQVHF.